These T cell receptor beta chains were read from a single sample in a study of shared clonotypes between healthy human individuals. TCRdb keeps only in-frame clones here, not all; method: immunoSEQ multiplex PCR. In the table there are about 480,000 clones, roughly 78% of which are singletons. Sequenced sample: PBMCs. The receptors stem from a woman in her forties in good health. Some clones in this sample may be carry-over from other donors' samples. The conserved cysteine and the conserved F or W are not part of the CDR3 here. Each record gives: CDR3 length, V gene, CDR3 protein.

length: 10; V: TRBV28; CDR3: ASTTQGGEAF
length: 13; V: TRBV7-9; CDR3: ASSYYSPNTDTQY
length: 11; V: TRBV19; CDR3: ASARQGSQPQH
length: 12; V: TRBV25-1; CDR3: ASSEGRGRSIQY
length: 13; V: TRBV27; CDR3: ASSAGTSGKNEQF
length: 12; V: TRBV5-3; CDR3: ALTSEGGRTEAF
length: 16; V: TRBV18; CDR3: ASSPPPGQENRVGEQY
length: 11; V: TRBV19; CDR3: ASSMDREYGYT
length: 12; V: TRBV5-1; CDR3: ASSPYGTGNEQF
length: 11; V: TRBV30; CDR3: AWSVSLTETQY
length: 14; V: TRBV5-6; CDR3: ASSLSLAGGDDTQY
length: 11; V: TRBV27; CDR3: ASSRRPTDTQY
length: 11; V: TRBV6-5; CDR3: ASSSNREIPLH